The next 27 T cell receptor beta chains were all read from a single sample in a study of graft-versus-host responses after intestinal transplantation. The antigens for these receptors are not known. Generated by immunoSEQ multiplex PCR, the TCRdb table keeps only in-frame clones and is missing some. The table includes around 49,000 clones, roughly nine tenths detected once. The sample in question was unstimulated CD4+ T cells sorted from spleen or lymph node cells, obtained before transplant. The receptors originated from a human donor who was the organ donor for an intestinal transplant.

The rearrangement uses TRBV7-2 and TRBJ1-1; no definite D call. V lost 1 base and J 5 bases, leaving 11 bases between the germline ends. The CDR3 runs to 14 residues. Germline V lookup: CDR1 SGHTA, CDR2 FQGNSA. CDR3 DNA: TGTGCCAGCAGCTTAGGTCGAGGAAGGACTGAAGCTTTCTTT. Protein product: CASSLGRGRTEAFF.

The V gene is TRBV28, the J gene TRBJ2-5; D gene uncertain. Germline V gene data show CDR1 as MDHEN and CDR2 as SYDVKM. The CDR3 loop spans 14 amino acids. V was trimmed by 4 bases and J by 4 bases, leaving 13 bases between them. The CDR3 sequence is CASSSRIVVETQYF. CDR3 DNA: TGTGCCAGCAGTTCACGAATAGTCGTAGAGACCCAGTACTTC.

This clone was counted only a few times. Additional DNA sequences in this sample encode the identical CDR3. The chain employs TRBV6-5 and TRBJ1-3; TRBD1 aligns across 11 bases. Per the germline V gene, CDR1 is MNHEY and CDR2 is SVGAGI. Germline trimming cut 6 bases from V and 4 bases from J; bases unmatched to any gene: 2. This CDR3 is 14 amino acids long. CDR3 sequence (DNA): TGTGCCAGCAGGGACAGGGGGCCAGGAAACACCATATATTTT. It specifies CASRDRGPGNTIYF.

The chain has TRBV6-1 and TRBJ2-6; 8 bases line up with TRBD1. V gave up 6 bases and J gave up 3 bases; unmatched junction bases: 4. This CDR3 is built from 15 residues. Germline CDR1 is MNHNS and CDR2 is SASEGT. This CDR3 is CASSPGTGGANVLTF. In DNA form, the CDR3 reads TGTGCCAGCAGCCCCGGGACAGGTGGGGCCAACGTCCTGACTTTC.

The chain is built from TRBV10-3 and TRBJ2-6; D is perhaps TRBD1 (6 bases). Germline-derived CDR1 and CDR2 are ENHRY and SYGVKD. Deletions cut 9 bases from V and 2 bases from J, with 11 bases between. CDR3 length: 14 amino acids. This CDR3 reads CAINQGPGANVLTF. The CDR3 DNA follows: TGTGCCATAAATCAGGGGCCTGGGGCCAACGTCCTGACTTTC.

In nucleotides, the CDR3 is TGTGCCAGCAGTGAACAGGGTTATACCACTGAAGCTTTCTTT. Its protein product is CASSEQGYTTEAFF. The rearrangement uses TRBV2 and TRBJ1-1; TRBD1 might be the D (5 bases). Germline V gene data show CDR1 as SNHLY and CDR2 as FYNNEI. CDR3 length: 14 residues. V was cut by 2 bases and J by 4 bases, with 11 bases left in between.

The J gene is TRBJ1-5, the V gene TRBV5-4; 7 bases map to TRBD1. V lost 10 bases and J lost 1; bases outside the gene matches: 5. This CDR3 comprises 13 residues. In germline, CDR1 is SGHNT, CDR2 YYREEE (reference sequence). The CDR3 sequence is CAYGDRSNQPQHF. CDR3 bases: TGTGCCTACGGGGACAGAAGCAATCAGCCCCAGCATTTT.

The chain employs TRBV9 and TRBJ2-7; 9 nucleotides align to TRBD1. The CDR3 extends over 14 amino acids. Per germline, CDR1 SGDLS and CDR2 YYNGEE. The V segment lost 4 bases and the J segment 3 bases; nucleotides outside the gene matches: 5. CDR3: CASSPGQGNYEQYF. The CDR3 DNA sequence: TGTGCCAGCAGCCCTGGACAGGGGAACTACGAGCAGTACTTC. The full variable domain, in which reference TRBV9 and TRBJ2-7 provide the parts outside the CDR3, is DSGVTQTPKHLITATGQRVTLRCSPRSGDLSVYWYQQSLDQGLQFLIQYYNGEERAKGNILERFSAQQFPDLHSELNLSSLELGDSALYFCASSPGQGNYEQYFGPGTRLTVT.

J is TRBJ1-1 and V is TRBV30; D gene ambiguous. CDR1 and CDR2 from the germline V gene are GTSNPN and SVGIG (reference sequence). The CDR3 length is 11 residues. V was cut by 4 bases and J by 11 bases, with 14 bases left in between. The DNA for the CDR3 is TGTGCCTGGATCCCGGCGGGAAGGGCTTTCTTT. This encodes CAWIPAGRAFF.

The CDR3 nucleotides read TGTGCCAGCAGCGCCCAGGGTTTGTTGAACTATGGCTACACCTTC. It encodes CASSAQGLLNYGYTF. The chain carries TRBV9 and TRBJ1-2, with D possibly TRBD1 on 5 matching bases. The CDR3 has 15 residues. Germline lookup yields CDR1 SGDLS and CDR2 YYNGEE. V was pared by 3 bases and J by 2 bases, with 14 bases between.

A word on this clone: The sample carries other DNA sequences with the same CDR3. This chain uses TRBV29-1 with TRBJ2-5, with 8 bases matching TRBD2. The CDR3 runs 12 residues. With 5 bases clipped from V and 5 bases from J, the junction kept 4 bases outside the gene matches. Germline CDR1 reads SQVTM; CDR2 reads ANQGSEA. CDR3 residues: CSVRREEETQYF. The CDR3 DNA follows: TGCAGCGTTCGGCGGGAGGAGGAGACCCAGTACTTC.

This chain connects TRBV6-1 to TRBJ2-1, with D unresolved. Germline values: CDR1 MNHNS, CDR2 SASEGT. The CDR3 spans 15 residues. Trimming pared 9 bases from V and 0 bases from J, leaving 15 bases between. The CDR3 DNA sequence: TGTGCCAGACGTGACGAGGAGAACTCCTACAATGAGCAGTTCTTC. Translation: CARRDEENSYNEQFF.

The chain has TRBV2 and TRBJ2-5, with 9 bases identical to TRBD2. Per germline, CDR1 SNHLY and CDR2 FYNNEI. V shed 0 bases and J 5 bases; nucleotides not matched to a gene: 4. This CDR3 is built from 15 residues. CDR3 in DNA: TGTGCCAGCAGTGAAGCGGGACTAGCTGCGGAGACCCAGTACTTC. Its translation is CASSEAGLAAETQYF.

The rearrangement uses TRBV19 and TRBJ2-1; D is possibly TRBD2 (6 bases). The germline V and J ends were trimmed by 4 bases and 7 bases, with 14 bases remaining between them. The CDR3 spans 14 residues. Germline-derived CDR1 and CDR2 are LNHDA and SQIVND (reference sequence). In DNA form, the CDR3 reads TGTGCCAGTAGTAAACGGGGGTCGGGGAATGAGCAGTTCTTC. This codes for CASSKRGSGNEQFF. Supplemented by reference TRBV19 and TRBJ2-1, the full variable domain reads DGGITQSPKYLFRKEGQNVTLSCEQNLNHDAMYWYRQDPGQGLRLIYYSQIVNDFQKGDIAEGYSVSREKKESFPLTVTSAQKNPTAFYLCASSKRGSGNEQFFGPGTRLTVL.

The gene calls are TRBV4-1 and TRBJ2-5; 10 bases agree with TRBD2. The CDR3 has 15 residues. CDR1 is MGHRA and CDR2 is YSYEKL in the germline V gene. V lost 3 bases and J lost 5; bases outside the gene matches: 6. CDR3 sequence: CASSHLAGVGETQYF. The CDR3 DNA follows: TGCGCCAGCAGCCACCTAGCGGGAGTTGGGGAGACCCAGTACTTC.

The genes are TRBV4-1 and TRBJ2-4; 7 nucleotides align to TRBD2. With V trimmed by 0 bases and J by 0 bases, 5 bases remained unmatched. The CDR3 loop spans 17 amino acids. From germline, CDR1 is MGHRA and CDR2 YSYEKL. The DNA for the CDR3 is TGCGCCAGCAGCCAAGACTCGGGCGGGAGAGCCAAAAACATTCAGTACTTC. Its protein product is CASSQDSGGRAKNIQYF.

Concerning this clone itself: This sample also contains other DNA sequences that code for the same CDR3. This chain joins TRBV6-1 and TRBJ2-7, with TRBD2 matching over 10 bases. The CDR3 extends over 14 amino acids. CDR1 and CDR2 from the germline V gene are MNHNS and SASEGT. V was clipped by 4 bases and J by 0 bases; unmatched bases: 0. For the CDR3, the DNA is TGTGCCAGCAGTGGGACTAGCGGCTCCTACGAGCAGTACTTC. Its protein product is CASSGTSGSYEQYF.

The rearrangement uses TRBV6-1 and TRBJ2-7; no clear D. The germline CDR1 and CDR2 sequences are MNHNS and SASEGT. The CDR3 runs 13 residues. The V end was cut by 0 bases, the J end by 3 bases, with 6 bases between. CDR3 nucleotide sequence: TGTGCCAGCAGTGAAGCCGCCGGCTACGAGCAGTACTTC. Its translation: CASSEAAGYEQYF.

A single count supports this clone. The chain combines TRBV12-5 with TRBJ2-5; D is unresolved. V was cut by 3 bases and J by 5 bases, with 16 bases left in between. The CDR3 sequence is 15 residues long. Germline values: CDR1 LGHNT, CDR2 FRNRAP. The CDR3 protein is CASGLGGLGGETQYF. The CDR3 DNA reads as TGTGCTAGTGGTTTAGGTGGGCTGGGTGGGGAGACCCAGTACTTC. Looking up the rest from reference TRBV12-5 and TRBJ2-5 gives the full variable domain: DARVTQTPRHKVTEMGQEVTMRCQPILGHNTVFWYRQTMMQGLELLAYFRNRAPLDDSGMPKDRFSAEMPDATLATLKIQPSEPRDSAVYFCASGLGGLGGETQYFGPGTRLLVL.

V and J are TRBV7-8 and TRBJ1-1; 10 nucleotides line up with TRBD1. CDR1 is SGHVS and CDR2 is FQNEAQ in the germline V gene. There are 13 residues in the CDR3. V trimming: 6 bases; J trimming: 6 bases; junction bases outside the gene matches: 4. The CDR3 loop is CASSSTGGSEAFF. CDR3 in DNA: TGTGCCAGCAGTTCGACAGGGGGCTCTGAAGCTTTCTTT.

This clone was observed a single time. The chain employs TRBV7-2 and TRBJ2-7; 12 nucleotides match TRBD2. Germline V gene lookup returns CDR1 SGHTA and CDR2 FQGNSA. This CDR3 is built from 15 residues. V shed 1 base, J shed 2 bases, and the junction held 0 bases outside the gene matches. The CDR3 here is CASSLGLAGAYEQYF. For the CDR3, the DNA is TGTGCCAGCAGCTTAGGACTAGCGGGAGCCTACGAGCAGTACTTC.

The CDR3 coding sequence is TGTGCCAGCAGCTCCGCAGCGGGAGCTTTCACCGGGGAGCTGTTTTTT. This translates into CASSSAAGAFTGELFF. The chain is built from TRBV7-8 and TRBJ2-2; 8 bases are a match to TRBD2. The CDR3 loop spans 16 amino acids. Trimming cost V 4 bases and J 4 bases; bases outside gene matches: 8. Germline CDR1 is SGHVS and CDR2 is FQNEAQ.

V and J are TRBV5-4 and TRBJ2-3, with D hard to call. The CDR3 runs 15 residues. V shed 6 bases and J shed 2 bases, with 16 bases lying between them. Germline loops: CDR1 SGHNT, CDR2 YYREEE (reference sequence). As DNA, the CDR3 is TGTGCCAGCACCCCCCAGGTACTGAACACAGATACGCAGTATTTT. It yields the protein CASTPQVLNTDTQYF.

Only one count was recorded for this clone. V is TRBV7-9 and J is TRBJ2-5, with D possibly TRBD1 on 5 matching bases. V lost 10 bases to trimming and J lost 5 bases, with 11 bases between them. The CDR3 has 11 amino acids. Germline assignment: CDR1 SEHNR and CDR2 FQNEAQ (reference sequence). The CDR3 bases are TGTGCCACCCAGGGTGGTGAGACCCAGTACTTC. Translation gives CATQGGETQYF.

This clone was seen a few times. This chain links TRBV19 with TRBJ1-2, with a tentative D call TRBD1 (6 bases). Germline loops: CDR1 LNHDA, CDR2 SQIVND (reference sequence). The CDR3 is 15 residues long. Trimming left V 5 bases short and J 6 bases short, with 19 bases between. CDR3 sequence: CASSDRDIALNGYTF. CDR3 DNA sequence: TGTGCCAGTAGTGACCGGGACATAGCTTTGAATGGCTACACCTTC.

This clone was counted once. J is TRBJ2-7 and V is TRBV27; 15 bases agree with TRBD2. Trimming removed 6 bases from V and 5 bases from J; junction bases left unmatched: 8. CDR3 length: 16 amino acids. Germline V gene lookup returns CDR1 MNHEY and CDR2 SMNVEV (reference sequence). CDR3 in amino acids: CASRVLGTSGRNEQYF. CDR3 sequence (DNA): TGTGCCAGCAGGGTGCTCGGGACTAGCGGGAGGAACGAGCAGTACTTC.

The chain joins TRBV6-5 to TRBJ1-6, with D unclear. Germline CDR1 is MNHEY and CDR2 is SVGAGI. This CDR3 comprises 12 residues. Trimming stripped 2 bases from V and 10 bases from J, with 6 bases between. The CDR3 DNA reads TGTGCCAGCAGTTACAGGAGCTCACCCCTCCACTTT. It encodes CASSYRSSPLHF.